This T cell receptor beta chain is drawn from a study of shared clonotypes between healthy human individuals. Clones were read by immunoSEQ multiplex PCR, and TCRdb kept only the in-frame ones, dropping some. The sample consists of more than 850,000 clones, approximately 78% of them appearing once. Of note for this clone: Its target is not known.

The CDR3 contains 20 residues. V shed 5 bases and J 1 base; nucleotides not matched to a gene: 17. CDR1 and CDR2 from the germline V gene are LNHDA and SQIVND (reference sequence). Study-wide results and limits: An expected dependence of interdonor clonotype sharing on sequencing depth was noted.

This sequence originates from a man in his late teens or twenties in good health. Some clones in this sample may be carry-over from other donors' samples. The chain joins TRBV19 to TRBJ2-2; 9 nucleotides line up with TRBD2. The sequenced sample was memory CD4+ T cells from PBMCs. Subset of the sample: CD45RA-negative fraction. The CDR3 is CASSPNRWREGRRNTGELFF. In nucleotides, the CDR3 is TGTGCCAGTAGTCCCAATCGCTGGCGGGAGGGCCGTCGGAACACCGGGGAGCTGTTTTTT.